One and the same sample provided the 19 T cell receptor beta chains below, sequenced in a study of blood T cells in healthy people across ages. The authors ran a second PCR of roughly 7 to 11 cycles using a sample-barcoded 5' primer and a J-beta primer mix. One entry per CDR3 protein, called by TCRdb with MiXCR from the 5' RACE reads. The sample has about 320,000 distinct CDR3 sequences, 25% to 30% seen once. The sequenced sample was blood. These receptors were collected from an older woman in good health.

The chain carries TRBV28 and TRBJ1-1; no reliable D call. Trimming pared 1 base from V and 1 base from J, leaving 4 bases between. Germline CDR1 is MDHEN and CDR2 is SYDVKM. The CDR3 consists of 13 residues. CDR3 in DNA: TGTGCCAGCAGTTTATCGGCGAACACTGAAGCTTTCTTT. Translating it yields CASSLSANTEAFF. Looking up the rest from reference TRBV28 and TRBJ1-1 gives the full variable domain: DVKVTQSSRYLVKRTGEKVFLECVQDMDHENMFWYRQDPGLGLRLIYFSYDVKMKEKGDIPEGYSVSREKKERFSLILESASTNQTSMYLCASSLSANTEAFFGQGTRLTVV.

V and J are TRBV12-3 or TRBV12-4 and TRBJ1-6; tentatively, D is TRBD1 (5 bases). The CDR3 is made up of 14 amino acids. Trimming left V 3 bases short and J 9 bases short, with 12 bases between. CDR3 sequence (DNA): TGTGCCAGCAGTTTGGGGGGGAGTGGTTCACCCCTCCACTTT. This gives the protein CASSLGGSGSPLHF.

The V and J genes are TRBV7-9 and TRBJ1-2, with TRBD1 identical over 7 bases. The CDR3 runs to 14 residues. The V segment lost 6 bases and the J segment 3 bases; nucleotides outside the gene matches: 7. Germline loops: CDR1 SEHNR, CDR2 FQNEAQ (reference sequence). CDR3 sequence: CASSSQGYDYGYTF. CDR3 bases: TGTGCCAGCAGTTCACAGGGGTATGACTATGGCTACACCTTC.

The chain is built from TRBV2 and TRBJ1-1; TRBD1 is a possible D gene (5 bases). Per germline, CDR1 SNHLY and CDR2 FYNNEI. The V end lost 6 bases, the J end lost 3 bases, and 14 bases lay between the germline ends. This CDR3 is built from 14 residues. The CDR3 sequence: CASRIRATDTEAFF. The CDR3 DNA follows: TGTGCCAGCAGGATCAGGGCAACGGACACTGAAGCTTTCTTT.

This clonotype was seen more than once but under ten times. The chain carries TRBV6-1 and TRBJ2-1; 11 positions agree with TRBD1. The CDR3 extends over 17 amino acids. Germline V lookup: CDR1 MNHNS, CDR2 SASEGT. J was trimmed by 7 bases and V by 6 bases; bases with no gene match: 14. DNA of the CDR3: TGTGCCAGCAGCCTAAATATCCCGGGACAGGGGGGTAATGAGCAGTTCTTC. Amino acids: CASSLNIPGQGGNEQFF.

The gene calls are TRBV15 and TRBJ1-5, with D uncertain. Trimming pared 0 bases from V and 11 bases from J, leaving 8 bases between. CDR1 is LNHNV, CDR2 YYDKDF, per germline (reference sequence). The CDR3 extends over 12 amino acids. The CDR3 DNA is TGTGCCACCAGCAGAGACCGATTTTCCCAGCATTTT. As protein: CATSRDRFSQHF.

Only a few counts were recorded for this clonotype. The rearrangement links TRBV7-2 to TRBJ2-3, with D hard to call. The germline CDR1 and CDR2 sequences are SGHTA and FQGNSA. This CDR3 has 14 amino acids. V gave up 4 bases and J gave up 2 bases, with 10 bases separating them. CDR3 coding DNA: TGTGCCAGCAGCTCACCACTCCCCACAGATACGCAGTATTTT. Translated: CASSSPLPTDTQYF. The full variable domain, completed using reference TRBV7-2 and TRBJ2-3, is GAGVSQSPSNKVTEKGKDVELRCDPISGHTALYWYRQSLGQGLEFLIYFQGNSAPDKSGLPSDRFSAERTGGSVSTLTIQRTQQEDSAVYLCASSSPLPTDTQYFGPGTRLTVL.

This clonotype was seen just once. The genes are TRBV7-2 and TRBJ2-1, with 7 bases fitting TRBD1. Gene TRBJ2-7 matches the end of the DNA better, so the J call may be wrong. Germline assignment: CDR1 SGHTA and CDR2 FQGNSA. This CDR3 region has 14 residues. The CDR3 loop reads CASSYTTGWVEQYF. The CDR3 nucleotides read TGTGCCAGCAGCTACACGACAGGGTGGGTCGAGCAGTACTTC.

Ten or more counts support this clonotype. The rearrangement uses TRBV18 and TRBJ2-5; TRBD1 is a possible D gene (5 bases). Trimming removed 2 bases at V and 0 bases at J, with 16 bases between. From germline, CDR1 is KGHSH and CDR2 LQKENI. This CDR3 has 17 residues. The CDR3 reads CASSPSIQEIDQETQYF. The CDR3 DNA sequence: TGTGCCAGCTCACCATCCATACAGGAGATTGACCAAGAGACCCAGTACTTC.

This clonotype was recorded many times. J is TRBJ1-4 and V is TRBV9, with 7 bases lining up with TRBD1. This CDR3 spans 14 amino acids. Germline V gene sequence: CDR1 SGDLS, CDR2 YYNGEE. V lost 2 bases and J lost 9; bases outside the gene matches: 7. The CDR3 reads CASSVDRETKKLFF. The CDR3 DNA reads TGTGCCAGCAGCGTCGACAGGGAAACTAAAAAACTGTTTTTT. Combining the CDR3 with reference TRBV9 and TRBJ1-4 gives the whole variable domain DSGVTQTPKHLITATGQRVTLRCSPRSGDLSVYWYQQSLDQGLQFLIQYYNGEERAKGNILERFSAQQFPDLHSELNLSSLELGDSALYFCASSVDRETKKLFFGSGTQLSVL.

This clonotype was seen only a few times. This chain links TRBV6-1 with TRBJ2-2; D ambiguous. The CDR3 totals 14 residues. From germline, CDR1 is MNHNS and CDR2 SASEGT. V was clipped by 8 bases and J by 1 base, with 11 bases between them. CDR3 in amino acids: CASGQNQNTGELFF. CDR3 nucleotides: TGTGCCAGCGGCCAAAATCAGAACACCGGGGAGCTGTTTTTT.

There are a few counts of this clonotype. The CDR3, as DNA: TGTGCCAGCAGCGTAGGGTTAGCGGGAGGACCCAATGAGCAGTTCTTC. Amino acid sequence: CASSVGLAGGPNEQFF. The rearrangement uses TRBV9 and TRBJ2-5, with TRBD2 matching 10 bases. The end of the DNA fits TRBJ2-1 better, so the J call may be wrong. The CDR3 loop spans 16 amino acids. Germline loops: CDR1 SGDLS, CDR2 YYNGEE.

This clonotype was picked up a small number of times. The chain recombines TRBV7-9 with TRBJ2-7; a weak D match, TRBD2 (5 bases). Trimming pared 4 bases from V and 6 bases from J, leaving 19 bases between. Germline values: CDR1 SEHNR, CDR2 FQNEAQ (reference sequence). The CDR3 loop spans 15 amino acids. The DNA of the CDR3 is TGTGCCAGCAGCTACCTAGGACGGGGAAAGGGCGAGCAGTACTTC. It is translated as CASSYLGRGKGEQYF.

The CDR3 is CASSYPQGLRSSYEQYF. The CDR3 bases are TGTGCCAGCAGTTACCCCCAGGGGCTAAGAAGCTCCTACGAGCAGTACTTC. This chain joins TRBV6-2 or TRBV6-3 and TRBJ2-7, with D possibly being TRBD1 (6 bases). CDR3 length: 17 amino acids. Germline CDR1 MNHEY, CDR2 SVGEGT. Deletions cut 2 bases from V and 0 bases from J, with 17 bases between.

There are many counts of this clonotype. V usage is TRBV5-1 and J usage is TRBJ2-1; 9 bases align to TRBD2. CDR3 length equals 16 residues. Germline assignment: CDR1 SGHRS and CDR2 YFSETQ. The J segment lost 3 bases and the V segment lost 4 bases, leaving 8 bases of the junction unmatched. The CDR3 nucleotides are TGCGCCAGCAGCCCGCTTCCGACTAGCGGCTACAATGAGCAGTTCTTC. Translated, it gives CASSPLPTSGYNEQFF.

CDR3: CASSQNRGQSPQHF. CDR3 bases: TGTGCCAGCAGCCAAAACAGGGGCCAATCGCCCCAGCATTTT. The rearrangement links TRBV7-2 to TRBJ1-5, with 7 bases lining up with TRBD1. This CDR3 comprises 14 residues. Germline V gene sequence: CDR1 SGHTA, CDR2 FQGNSA. The V and J ends lost 5 bases and 9 bases, in that order; junction bases with no gene match: 10.

The rearrangement uses TRBV6-1 and TRBJ1-2; TRBD1 agrees at 9 bases. Germline V gene sequence: CDR1 MNHNS, CDR2 SASEGT. The CDR3 is 13 amino acids. V shed 6 bases, J shed 8 bases, and the junction held 7 bases outside the gene matches. Here the CDR3 reads CASRDRGPMGYTF. The DNA of the CDR3 is TGTGCCAGCAGGGACAGGGGCCCTATGGGCTACACCTTC.

The sample holds a few counts of this clonotype. The V gene is TRBV24-1, the J gene TRBJ1-5, with D uncertain. Germline lookup yields CDR1 KGHDR and CDR2 SFDVKD. The CDR3 consists of 14 residues. V was clipped by 3 bases and J by 2 bases, with 7 bases between them. CDR3 sequence reads: CATSDVGGNQPQHF. The CDR3 nucleotides read TGTGCCACCAGTGATGTGGGTGGCAATCAGCCCCAGCATTTT.

The genes are TRBV20-1 and TRBJ1-2; D may be TRBD1 (6 bases). The CDR3 length is 13 residues. The germline gives CDR1 DFQATT, CDR2 SNEGSKA (reference sequence). The V gene lost 6 bases and the J gene lost 8 bases, with 19 bases spanning the gap. CDR3 DNA sequence: TGCAGTGCCAGGGGACACCCCCAGGGAGGCTACACCTTC. It translates to CSARGHPQGGYTF.